A selection of T cell receptor beta chains follows, all from one sample in a study of cytomegalovirus exposure and HLA in healthy donors. Method: immunoSEQ multiplex PCR; TCRdb's copy keeps in-frame clones and lacks some. The sample has 120,000 to 150,000 clones; roughly 79% are singletons. The sequenced material came from PBMCs. All receptors come from a man aged 18-30 years in good health and CMV-seronegative. Both conserved end residues are part of each CDR3. A D gene is named only where the DNA matches it firmly. Some rows mark clone size as missing; the rest say once, few, many or name a class of expanded clone.

>once|TRBV2|TRBJ1-5|NA
TGTGCCAGCAGTTCCCTGACAGGCCATAATCAGCCCCAGCATTTT
CASSSLTGHNQPQHF
>NA|TRBV7-9|TRBJ1-6|TRBD1
TGTGCCAGCAGCACGCCCCACCGGGACAGGGGGGGGAATTCACCCCTCCACTTT
CASSTPHRDRGGNSPLHF
>once|TRBV7-9|TRBJ1-1|NA
TGTGCCAGCAGCGCGACTCCCGAAGCTTTCTTT
CASSATPEAFF
>NA|TRBV6-5|TRBJ1-1|NA
TGTGCCAGCAGACGGCAGGGCCAACCCACTGAAGCTTTCTTT
CASRRQGQPTEAFF
>NA|TRBV2|TRBJ1-1|NA
TGTGCCAGCAGTGAAGTGGGTGGGACACTGAACACTGAAGCTTTCTTT
CASSEVGGTLNTEAFF
>NA|TRBV18|TRBJ2-1|TRBD2
TGTGCCAGCTCACCACTAGCGGGGGGGCTTTCCAATGAGCAGTTCTTC
CASSPLAGGLSNEQFF
>NA|TRBV7-2|TRBJ2-4|TRBD1
TGTGCCAGCAGTTCCGGACAGGGTAGGTCGCGTGGAAACATTCAGTACTTC
CASSSGQGRSRGNIQYF
>NA|TRBV5-1|TRBJ2-1|TRBD1
TGCGCCAGCAGCAATGGACAGGGGGCGACAAATGAGCAGTTCTTC
CASSNGQGATNEQFF
>NA|TRBV4-1|TRBJ1-2|NA
TGCGCCAGCAGCCAAGCTCCCTTAAAATATGGCTACACCTTC
CASSQAPLKYGYTF
>NA|TRBV6-5|TRBJ2-1|NA
TGTGCCAGCAGTCGACAGTCCTACAATGAGCAGTTCTTC
CASSRQSYNEQFF
>few|TRBV7-2|TRBJ1-1|TRBD1
TGTGCCAGCAGCTTCGACAGGGGGGCTGAAGCTTTCTTT
CASSFDRGAEAFF
>once|TRBV7-9|TRBJ1-2|NA
TGTGCCAGCAGCTTAGCGCGGGACCGGAACTATGGCTACACCTTC
CASSLARDRNYGYTF
>NA|TRBV7-2|TRBJ2-7|NA
TGTGCCAGCAGCTCGCACCTCCCAGGGCTTGACGAGCAGTACTTC
CASSSHLPGLDEQYF
>NA|TRBV5-6|TRBJ2-5|NA
TGTGCCAGCAGCTTGACCGGGTATCATGAGACCCAGTACTTC
CASSLTGYHETQYF
>NA|TRBV7-8|TRBJ2-7|NA
TGTGCCAGCAGCGAGATCCGGGGGTCCACCTACGAGCAGTACTTC
CASSEIRGSTYEQYF
>NA|TRBV4-1|TRBJ2-7|TRBD1
TGCGCCAGCAGCCAAGATGGGGGGACAGGGAGCGGCGAGCAGTACTTC
CASSQDGGTGSGEQYF
>NA|TRBV6-6|TRBJ1-1|NA
TGTGCCAGCACCGACAGAAGGAACACTGAAGCTTTCTTT
CASTDRRNTEAFF
>NA|TRBV9|TRBJ1-1|NA
TGTGCCAGCAGTGGACGGGGAGACACTGAAGCTTTCTTT
CASSGRGDTEAFF
>NA|TRBV19|TRBJ1-6|NA
TGTGCCAGTAGTGCAGGACAAGGGTCTAATTCACCCCTCCACTTT
CASSAGQGSNSPLHF
>NA|TRBV27|TRBJ1-6|TRBD1
TGTGCCAGCAGTTTTAAGGGACAGGCGAGCTCCTATAATTCACCCCTCCACTTT
CASSFKGQASSYNSPLHF
>few|TRBV6-6|TRBJ1-1|NA
TGTGCCAGCAGTCAACGGGGGGCAGGGTCCACTGAAGCTTTCTTT
CASSQRGAGSTEAFF
>NA|TRBV7-9|TRBJ2-7|NA
TGTGCCAGCAGCCAAAAGGCGGACGAGCAGTACTTC
CASSQKADEQYF
>NA|TRBV5-1|TRBJ2-1|NA
TGCGCCAGCGGGTTCGAAACAGGGATTGAGCAGTTCTTC
CASGFETGIEQFF
>NA|TRBV19|TRBJ2-7|NA
TGTGCCAGTAGTATGCCCCAGGGAAAGCAGTACTTC
CASSMPQGKQYF
>NA|TRBV10-3|TRBJ2-3|TRBD2
TGTGCCATCAGTGAATGGCGGGGGGGCCCGGGGACGCAGTATTTT
CAISEWRGGPGTQYF
>NA|TRBV6-5|TRBJ1-3|NA
TGTGCCAGCAGTTACTCAATATACTCTGGAAACACCATATATTTT
CASSYSIYSGNTIYF
>NA|TRBV15|TRBJ2-7|NA
TGTGCCACCAGCAAGAGGGATTCCTACGAGCAGTACTTC
CATSKRDSYEQYF
>NA|TRBV5-4|TRBJ1-6|NA
TGTGCCAGCAGTGGGGGTGGGGGCGCAGGCGGCTCACCCCTCCACTTT
CASSGGGGAGGSPLHF
>NA|TRBV10-3|TRBJ1-1|NA
TGTGCCTTTATGACAGACTTGAACACTGAAGCTTTCTTT
CAFMTDLNTEAFF
>few|TRBV6-6|TRBJ1-5|NA
TGTGCCAGCAGTTACAGCAGGTATAGCAATCAGCCCCAGCATTTT
CASSYSRYSNQPQHF
>NA|TRBV4-3|TRBJ1-1|TRBD1
TGCGCCAGCAGCCAAGATGTAGGGACAGGGTTTCATTCGGCTTTCTTT
CASSQDVGTGFHSAFF
>NA|TRBV7-2|TRBJ1-4|TRBD1
TGTGCCAGCAGCCCGTTCCTCCGGGACAGGGGGAAAAAACTGTTTTTT
CASSPFLRDRGKKLFF
>NA|TRBV19|TRBJ2-1|NA
TGTGCCAGTAGTATAGGTGGGGGGGGGCCGTACAATGAGCAGTTCTTC
CASSIGGGGPYNEQFF
>NA|TRBV27|TRBJ2-7|NA
TGTGCCAGCAGTTCTTGGGGGGACTACGAGCAGTACTTC
CASSSWGDYEQYF
>NA|TRBV19|TRBJ1-5|NA
TGTGCCAGTAGGACGGTAGGGGTCAGCAATCAGCCCCAGCATTTT
CASRTVGVSNQPQHF
>NA|TRBV5-4|TRBJ1-2|TRBD1
TGTGCCAGCAGCTTGGTTGGGCAGGGGGTTGGCTACACCTTC
CASSLVGQGVGYTF
>NA|TRBV29-1|TRBJ2-5|TRBD2
TGCAGCGTTGAAGAGGTGACGGGGGGACAAGAGACCCAGTACTTC
CSVEEVTGGQETQYF
>few|TRBV27|TRBJ2-7|TRBD1
TGTGCCAGCAGTTCATTCAGTCCGGGACAGGCCTACGAGCAGTACTTC
CASSSFSPGQAYEQYF
>NA|TRBV6-6|TRBJ2-7|TRBD1
TGTGCCAGCAGCGACTTAGACAGGGGGTTCTACGAGCAGTACTTC
CASSDLDRGFYEQYF
>NA|TRBV6-6|TRBJ2-7|NA
TGTGCCAGCACCCCCGGGTTGGCGGTACCTTACTACGAGCAGTACTTC
CASTPGLAVPYYEQYF
>NA|TRBV9|TRBJ2-3|TRBD2
TGTGCCAGCAGCCTAGAGCAGTCAAGCGGGGGGCACTTAGATACGCAGTATTTT
CASSLEQSSGGHLDTQYF
>NA|TRBV7-8|TRBJ1-3|TRBD1
TGTGCCAGCAGCTTGGGGACAGGGGGCTCTGGAAACACCATATATTTT
CASSLGTGGSGNTIYF
>NA|TRBV11-2|TRBJ2-1|NA
TGTGCCAGCTTTTCGGGGAGAGGAGAGTTCTTC
CASFSGRGEFF
>NA|TRBV7-2|TRBJ1-1|NA
TGTGCCAGCAACCACGACAATGTGGGGAGACTTAACACTGAAGCTTTCTTT
CASNHDNVGRLNTEAFF
>NA|TRBV5-4|TRBJ2-7|TRBD1
TGTGCCAGCAGCTTTGGGACAGGGAGCTACGAGCAGTACTTC
CASSFGTGSYEQYF
>NA|TRBV7-9|TRBJ1-2|TRBD1
TGTGCCAGCATCACAGGGGGCGCTGAGGGCTACACCTTC
CASITGGAEGYTF
>NA|TRBV29-1|TRBJ2-7|NA
TGCAGCGTTGAAGAAGTGGGCAGCTACGAGCAGTACTTC
CSVEEVGSYEQYF
>once|TRBV11-2|TRBJ1-6|TRBD1
TGTGCCAGCAGCTTATACAGGGGTAATAATTCACCCCTCCACTTT
CASSLYRGNNSPLHF
>few|TRBV5-4|TRBJ1-1|NA
TGTGCCAGCAGCTTGGACAGGATGAACACTGAAGCTTTCTTT
CASSLDRMNTEAFF
>NA|TRBV5-1|TRBJ1-5|NA
TGCGCCAGCAGCTTGGGGGAGCCTCATCAGCCCCAGCATTTT
CASSLGEPHQPQHF
>NA|TRBV19|TRBJ1-1|TRBD1
TGTGCCAGTAACGGACAGGGGGGGAAGGCATTCTTT
CASNGQGGKAFF
>NA|TRBV30|TRBJ1-1|NA
TGTGCCTGGGCGGCGTACGTGAACACTGAAGCTTTCTTT
CAWAAYVNTEAFF
>NA|TRBV7-9|TRBJ2-2|NA
TGTGCCAGCAGCTTAGAATTCCGTAACACCGGGGAGCTGTTTTTT
CASSLEFRNTGELFF
>NA|TRBV19|TRBJ2-7|TRBD2
TGTGCCAGTAGTATAGTCGGGAGGGGCAGCGAGCAGTACTTC
CASSIVGRGSEQYF
>NA|TRBV27|TRBJ1-4|NA
TGTGCCAGCAGTTTGGGTGCCCCTAGGCGAGAAAAACTGTTTTTT
CASSLGAPRREKLFF
>NA|TRBV12-5|TRBJ1-2|NA
TGTGCTAGTGAGGAGCCCTTACCCAGCTATGGCTACACCTTC
CASEEPLPSYGYTF
>NA|TRBV6-5|TRBJ1-3|NA
TGTGCCAGCAGTTATAGAGAAACGGGAAACACCATATATTTT
CASSYRETGNTIYF
>NA|TRBV6-4|TRBJ1-6|NA
TGTGCCAGCAGTGCGCAGATTAATTCACCCCTCCACTTT
CASSAQINSPLHF
>NA|TRBV6-1|TRBJ1-4|NA
TGTGCCAGCACCCAGCCGGGGGGCGGAAATGAAAAACTGTTTTTT
CASTQPGGGNEKLFF
>NA|TRBV11-2|TRBJ1-2|NA
TGTGCCAGCAGCGAATTTCGAATGGCAGCGGGGGACTATGGCTACACCTTC
CASSEFRMAAGDYGYTF